This note documents a single TCR beta chain sequence. Its antigen is unidentified. 5'RACE primed from the constant segment yielded TCR alpha and TCR beta cDNA libraries bearing sample barcodes and UMIs. One entry per CDR3 protein, called by TCRdb with MiXCR from the 5' RACE reads. Of some 350,000 distinct CDR3 sequences in the sample, more than 15% were seen once. The entry originates in a study of T-cell memory formation after mild COVID-19. Whole-study context: TCR clusters mostly belonged to single donors. Overall study findings and caveats: Later expanders leaned CD4+, whereas clones that contracted between day 15 and 85 were balanced CD4/CD8. Clones which contracted sat mainly in CM and EM if CD4+, and in EMRA if CD8+.

From germline, CDR1 is MNHEY and CDR2 SVGEGT. The V gene lost 2 bases and the J gene lost 2 bases, with 6 bases spanning the gap. The CDR3 spans 13 residues. The TCR originated in a man between 18 and 29 years old who had mild COVID-19 (a few samples of this study predate the infection). Cell type and time point are not known. The sample was PBMCs or a T cell subset sorted from them (not recorded which). The gene calls are TRBV6-2 or TRBV6-3 and TRBJ2-5, with D possibly TRBD1 on 6 matching bases. The CDR3 here is CASSYTGQETQYF. The CDR3 coding sequence is TGTGCCAGCAGTTACACAGGGCAAGAGACCCAGTACTTC.